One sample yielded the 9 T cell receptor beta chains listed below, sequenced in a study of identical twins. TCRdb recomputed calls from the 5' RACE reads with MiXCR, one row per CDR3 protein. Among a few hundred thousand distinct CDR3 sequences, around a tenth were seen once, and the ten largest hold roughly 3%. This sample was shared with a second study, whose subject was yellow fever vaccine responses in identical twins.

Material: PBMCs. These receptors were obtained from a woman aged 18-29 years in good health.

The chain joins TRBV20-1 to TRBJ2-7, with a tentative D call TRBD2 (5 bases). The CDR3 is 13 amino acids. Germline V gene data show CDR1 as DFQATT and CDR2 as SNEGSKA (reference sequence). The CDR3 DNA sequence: TGCAGCCCGATAGCGAGAGCGGCTGGGGAGCAGTACTTC. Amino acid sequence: CSPIARAAGEQYF.

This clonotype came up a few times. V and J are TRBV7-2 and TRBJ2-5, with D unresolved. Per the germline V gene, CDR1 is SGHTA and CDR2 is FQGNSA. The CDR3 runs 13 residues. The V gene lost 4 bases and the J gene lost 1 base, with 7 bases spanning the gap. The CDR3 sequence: CASSSTFQETQYF. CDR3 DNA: TGTGCCAGCAGCTCAACATTCCAAGAGACCCAGTACTTC.

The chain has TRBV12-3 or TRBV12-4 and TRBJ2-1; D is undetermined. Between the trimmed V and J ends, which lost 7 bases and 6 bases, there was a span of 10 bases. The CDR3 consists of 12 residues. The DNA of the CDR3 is TGTGCCAGCATCTCTGGCACCAATGAGCAGTTCTTC. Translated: CASISGTNEQFF.

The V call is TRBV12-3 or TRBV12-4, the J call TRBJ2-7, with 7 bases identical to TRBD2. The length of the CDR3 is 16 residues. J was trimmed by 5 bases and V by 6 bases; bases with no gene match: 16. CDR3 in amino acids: CASSLGGIDSRDEQYF. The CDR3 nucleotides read TGTGCCAGCAGCCTGGGGGGGATTGATTCTCGGGACGAGCAGTACTTC.

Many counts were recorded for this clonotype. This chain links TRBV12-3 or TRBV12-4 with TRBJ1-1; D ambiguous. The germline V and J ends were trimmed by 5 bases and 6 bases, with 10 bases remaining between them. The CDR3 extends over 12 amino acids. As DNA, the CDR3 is TGTGCCAGCAGTACACAAGGCCCTGAAGCTTTCTTT. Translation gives CASSTQGPEAFF.

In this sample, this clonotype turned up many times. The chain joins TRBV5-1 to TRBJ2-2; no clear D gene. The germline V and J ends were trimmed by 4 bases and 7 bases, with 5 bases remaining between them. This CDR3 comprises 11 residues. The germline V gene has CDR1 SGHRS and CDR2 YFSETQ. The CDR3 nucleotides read TGCGCCAGCAGCCCGGACGGGGAGCTGTTTTTT. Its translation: CASSPDGELFF.

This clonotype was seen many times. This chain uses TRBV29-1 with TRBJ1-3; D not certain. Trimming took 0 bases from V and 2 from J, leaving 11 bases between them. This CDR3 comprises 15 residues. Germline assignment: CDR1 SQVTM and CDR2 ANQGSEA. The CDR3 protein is CSVEDRRYAGNTIYF. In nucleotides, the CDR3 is TGCAGCGTTGAAGATCGACGCTATGCTGGAAACACCATATATTTT.

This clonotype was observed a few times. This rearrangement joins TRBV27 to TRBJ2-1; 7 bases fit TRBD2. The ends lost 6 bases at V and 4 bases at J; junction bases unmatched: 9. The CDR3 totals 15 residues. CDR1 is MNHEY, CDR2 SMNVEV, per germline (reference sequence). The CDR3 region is CASSAYPSGYNEQFF. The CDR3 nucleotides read TGTGCCAGCAGCGCCTACCCTAGCGGTTACAATGAGCAGTTCTTC.

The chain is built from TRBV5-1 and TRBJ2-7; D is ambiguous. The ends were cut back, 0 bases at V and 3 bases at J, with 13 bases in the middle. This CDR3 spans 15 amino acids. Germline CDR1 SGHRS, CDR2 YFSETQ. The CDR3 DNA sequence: TGCGCCAGCAGCTTGGATTGGCCGACTCTCTACGAGCAGTACTTC. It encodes CASSLDWPTLYEQYF. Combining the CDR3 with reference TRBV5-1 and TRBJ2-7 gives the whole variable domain KAGVTQTPRYLIKTRGQQVTLSCSPISGHRSVSWYQQTPGQGLQFLFEYFSETQRNKGNFPGRFSGRQFSNSRSEMNVSTLELGDSALYLCASSLDWPTLYEQYFGPGTRLTVT.